The 5 T cell receptor beta chains reported below all come from one sample, sequenced in a study of T cell responses to AZD1222 COVID-19 vaccine. The method was immunoSEQ multiplex PCR; TCRdb's version includes in-frame clones alone and lacks a portion of them. The sample holds roughly 150,000 clones, approximately 89% seen once. The sample here was peripheral blood, taken on day 0 of MenACWY control vaccination. The receptors here all came from an adult in good health.

V gene TRBV5-1 combines with J gene TRBJ1-5; D is unclear. Germline V gives CDR1 SGHRS, CDR2 YFSETQ. The CDR3 sequence is 13 residues long. Trimming removed 5 bases at V and 3 bases at J, with 9 bases between. CDR3 sequence reads: CASRQSPNQPQHF. Here the CDR3 DNA reads TGCGCCAGCAGACAAAGCCCCAATCAGCCCCAGCATTTT.

The chain employs TRBV11-3 and TRBJ1-1; tentatively, D is TRBD1 (5 bases). Germline V lookup: CDR1 SGHNT, CDR2 YENEEA. The CDR3 has 14 amino acids. The V and J ends lost 3 bases and 4 bases respectively, with 12 bases between them. For the CDR3, the DNA is TGTGCCAGCAGCTTTTCTGGGGGGGTCACTGAAGCTTTCTTT. Translation: CASSFSGGVTEAFF.

The chain is built from TRBV6-5 and TRBJ1-2; TRBD1 agrees at 10 bases. Germline V gene sequence: CDR1 MNHEY, CDR2 SVGAGI. The J segment lost 7 bases and the V segment lost 2 bases, leaving 4 bases of the junction unmatched. This CDR3 is built from 14 residues. CDR3 coding DNA: TGTGCCAGCAGTTACCTGACAGGGGGCCTTGGCTACACCTTC. Translating it yields CASSYLTGGLGYTF.

The rearrangement links TRBV7-8 to TRBJ1-5, with TRBD1 matching over 12 bases. Germline loops: CDR1 SGHVS, CDR2 FQNEAQ. This CDR3 region has 15 residues. The V gene end was trimmed by 6 bases and the J gene end by 5 bases; junction bases not matched to a gene: 5. CDR3 nucleotide sequence: TGTGCCAGCAGTTCCGGGACAGGGGGCTATCAGCCCCAGCATTTT. Encoded protein: CASSSGTGGYQPQHF. The variable domain in full, with the rest retrieved from reference TRBV7-8 and TRBJ1-5, is GAGVSQSPRYKVAKRGQDVALRCDPISGHVSLFWYQQALGQGPEFLTYFQNEAQLDKSGLPSDRFFAERPEGSVSTLKIQRTQQEDSAVYLCASSSGTGGYQPQHFGDGTRLSIL.

The V and J genes are TRBV29-1 and TRBJ1-5, with TRBD1 matching over 12 bases. In germline, CDR1 is SQVTM, CDR2 ANQGSEA. V dropped 6 bases and J dropped 2; count of bases not matched to a gene: 8. There are 16 residues in the CDR3. The CDR3 is CSVIAGTGGGNQPQHF. The CDR3, as DNA: TGCAGCGTCATTGCCGGGACAGGGGGCGGCAATCAGCCCCAGCATTTT.